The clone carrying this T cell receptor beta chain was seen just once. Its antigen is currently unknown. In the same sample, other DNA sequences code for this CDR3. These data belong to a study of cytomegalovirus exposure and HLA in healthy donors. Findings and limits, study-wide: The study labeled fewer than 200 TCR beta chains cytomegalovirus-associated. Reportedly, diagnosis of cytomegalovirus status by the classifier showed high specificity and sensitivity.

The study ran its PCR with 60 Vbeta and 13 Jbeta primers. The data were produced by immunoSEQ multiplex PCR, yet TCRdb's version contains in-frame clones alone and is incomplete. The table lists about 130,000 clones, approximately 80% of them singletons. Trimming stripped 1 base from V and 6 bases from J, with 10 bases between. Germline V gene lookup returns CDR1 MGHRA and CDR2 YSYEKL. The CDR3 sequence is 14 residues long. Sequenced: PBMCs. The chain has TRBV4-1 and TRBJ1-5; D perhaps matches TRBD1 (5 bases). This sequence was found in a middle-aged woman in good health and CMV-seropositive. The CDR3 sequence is CASSQVQGGQPQHF. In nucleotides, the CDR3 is TGCGCCAGCAGCCAAGTCCAGGGAGGTCAGCCCCAGCATTTT.